This T cell receptor (beta chain) came from a study of blood T cells in healthy people across ages. Study conclusions and caveats: In the absence of known donor CMV status, changes in expanded clonotypes were possibly confounded. The recorded TCR beta diversity per million T cells decreased in a roughly linear manner with age.

It was with a sample-barcoded 5' primer and a J-beta primer mix that a second PCR of roughly 7 to 12 cycles was run. TCRdb used MiXCR to reprocess the 5' RACE reads, holding one entry per CDR3 protein. The table shows about 800,000 distinct CDR3 sequences, with over 45% occurring only once. Details on this clonotype: What it binds is not known.

The V segment lost 6 bases and the J segment 4 bases; nucleotides outside the gene matches: 11. This CDR3 contains 14 residues. The germline CDR1 and CDR2 sequences are SQVTM and ANQGSEA. The sequenced material came from blood. This clonotype was obtained from a man aged 25-45 years in good health. This chain uses TRBV29-1 with TRBJ1-1; 7 nucleotides line up with TRBD1. CDR3 sequence (DNA): TGCAGCGTGGGTAACAGGGGTTGGGGCACTGAAGCTTTCTTT. This codes for CSVGNRGWGTEAFF.